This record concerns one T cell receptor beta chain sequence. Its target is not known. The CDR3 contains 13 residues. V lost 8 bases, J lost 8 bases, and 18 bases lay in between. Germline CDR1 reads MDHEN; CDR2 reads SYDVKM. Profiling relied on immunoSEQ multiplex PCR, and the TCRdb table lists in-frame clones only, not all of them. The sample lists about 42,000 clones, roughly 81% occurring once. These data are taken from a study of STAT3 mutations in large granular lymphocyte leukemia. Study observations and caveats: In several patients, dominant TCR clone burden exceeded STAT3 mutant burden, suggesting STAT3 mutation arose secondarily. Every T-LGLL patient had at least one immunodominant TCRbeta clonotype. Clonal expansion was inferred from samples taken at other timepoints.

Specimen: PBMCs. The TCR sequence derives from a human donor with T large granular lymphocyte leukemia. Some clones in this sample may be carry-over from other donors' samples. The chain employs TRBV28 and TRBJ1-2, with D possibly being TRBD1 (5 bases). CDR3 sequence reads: CASEERGRDGYTF. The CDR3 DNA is TGTGCCAGCGAAGAACGGGGCAGGGACGGCTACACCTTC.